These 15 T cell receptor beta chains came from one sample sequenced in a study of blood T cell repertoires in COVID-19. Here immunoSEQ multiplex PCR was the method, and the copy in TCRdb shows in-frame clones only, minus some. The data contain about 240,000 clones, roughly 83% of them singletons. Sequencing was done on a sample of peripheral blood. The receptors were sampled from an elderly man with acute or convalescent COVID-19.

The chain links TRBV18 to TRBJ2-7; tentative D call: TRBD2 (5 bases). Germline V gene lookup returns CDR1 KGHSH and CDR2 LQKENI. Trimming stripped 3 bases from V and 3 bases from J, with 18 bases between. The CDR3 is made up of 16 amino acids. The chain's CDR3 is CASSPVRGSTSYEQYF. The CDR3 DNA reads TGTGCCAGCTCACCCGTTAGAGGGTCCACAAGCTACGAGCAGTACTTC.

The chain joins TRBV11-2 to TRBJ2-1; D is ambiguous. This CDR3 region has 11 residues. Trimming removed 2 bases at V and 8 bases at J, with 4 bases between. CDR1 and CDR2 from the germline V gene are SGHAT and FQNNGV. This CDR3 is CASSLQYEQFF. The CDR3 DNA follows: TGTGCCAGCAGCTTACAGTATGAGCAGTTCTTC.

The CDR3 sequence is CASSSGQGAYEQYF. Here the CDR3 DNA reads TGTGCCAGCAGTTCGGGACAGGGGGCTTACGAGCAGTACTTC. The chain carries TRBV28 and TRBJ2-7; 12 nucleotides match TRBD1. The CDR3 is 14 amino acids. Germline CDR1 MDHEN, CDR2 SYDVKM. The ends lost 4 bases at V and 4 bases at J; junction bases unmatched: 2.

The chain joins TRBV28 to TRBJ1-1, with D possibly being TRBD1 (5 bases). The length of the CDR3 is 14 residues. Germline lookup yields CDR1 MDHEN and CDR2 SYDVKM. V was clipped by 3 bases and J by 1 base, with 9 bases between them. The CDR3: CASSLPGRNTEAFF. In DNA form, the CDR3 reads TGTGCCAGCAGTTTGCCAGGGCGGAACACTGAAGCTTTCTTT.

This sequence joins TRBV7-9 and TRBJ2-1, with 9 positions matching TRBD1. The CDR3 extends over 15 amino acids. J lost 4 bases, V lost 3 bases, and 4 bases had no gene match. CDR1 and CDR2 (germline): SEHNR, FQNEAQ (reference sequence). CDR3 in amino acids: CASSLDRGRYNEQFF. The CDR3 nucleotides are TGTGCCAGCAGCTTGGACAGGGGCCGATACAATGAGCAGTTCTTC.

The chain carries TRBV3-1 (or the pseudogene TRBV3-2) and TRBJ2-1; D gene unclear. CDR3 length: 16 residues. Looked up from germline, CDR1 is LGHDT and CDR2 is YNNKEL (reference sequence). Trimming cost V 1 base and J 4 bases, with 14 bases left between them. In DNA, the CDR3 is TGTGCCAGCAGCCAAGTCCAAACCACTACGTACAATGAGCAGTTCTTC. It encodes CASSQVQTTTYNEQFF.

The V call is TRBV19, the J call TRBJ1-5; the match to TRBD1 covers 9 bases. The J segment lost 6 bases and the V segment lost 6 bases, leaving 15 bases of the junction unmatched. Germline V lookup: CDR1 LNHDA, CDR2 SQIVND (reference sequence). CDR3 size: 17 residues. The DNA for the CDR3 is TGTGCCAGTAGAACCCGTCCCGGGACAGGGTCGATTCAGCCCCAGCATTTT. Encoded protein: CASRTRPGTGSIQPQHF.

In this sample, this clone turned up a few times. This chain links TRBV3-1 (or the pseudogene TRBV3-2) with TRBJ1-2; 10 nucleotides align to TRBD1. The CDR3 is made up of 17 amino acids. The germline V gene has CDR1 LGHDT and CDR2 YNNKEL (reference sequence). The V gene end was trimmed by 3 bases and the J gene end by 4 bases; junction bases not matched to a gene: 11. Here the CDR3 DNA reads TGTGCCAGCAGCCACCCCCTCAGGGACAGGGGAAGCTATGGCTACACCTTC. Translation gives CASSHPLRDRGSYGYTF.

The V gene is TRBV7-9, the J gene TRBJ1-5; TRBD1 might be the D (6 bases). The germline V and J ends were trimmed by 1 base and 7 bases, with 8 bases remaining between them. This CDR3 spans 13 amino acids. Per the germline V gene, CDR1 is SEHNR and CDR2 is FQNEAQ (reference sequence). The CDR3 DNA reads as TGTGCCAGCAGCTTAGAGGGGGGGCAGCCCCAGCATTTT. As protein: CASSLEGGQPQHF. Full variable domain (missing parts from reference TRBV7-9 and TRBJ1-5): DTGVSQNPRHKITKRGQNVTFRCDPISEHNRLYWYRQTLGQGPEFLTYFQNEAQLEKSRLLSDRFSAERPKGSFSTLEIQRTEQGDSAMYLCASSLEGGQPQHFGDGTRLSIL.

This chain connects TRBV13 to TRBJ2-7; 8 bases are shared with TRBD2. The CDR3 is made up of 16 amino acids. Germline CDR1 is PRHDT and CDR2 is FYEKMQ (reference sequence). V trimming: 4 bases; J trimming: 1 base; junction bases outside the gene matches: 9. The CDR3 here is CASSSGRRGASYEQYF. CDR3 nucleotides: TGTGCCAGCAGCTCAGGACGGCGGGGGGCTTCCTACGAGCAGTACTTC.

V and J are TRBV7-2 and TRBJ1-2; possibly TRBD1 for D (5 bases). V was clipped by 4 bases and J by 6 bases, with 12 bases between them. CDR3 size: 13 residues. The germline V gene has CDR1 SGHTA and CDR2 FQGNSA. This CDR3 reads CASSSQGSHGYTF. The DNA for the CDR3 is TGTGCCAGCAGCTCTCAGGGAAGCCATGGCTACACCTTC.

This chain joins TRBV28 and TRBJ2-3, with TRBD2 matching 10 bases. Germline V gene lookup returns CDR1 MDHEN and CDR2 SYDVKM. The CDR3 has 15 residues. V dropped 7 bases and J dropped 1; count of bases not matched to a gene: 5. The CDR3 sequence: CASTLSGRGTDTQYF. CDR3 nucleotides: TGTGCCAGCACCTTGAGCGGGAGGGGCACAGATACGCAGTATTTT.

This chain links TRBV6-4 with TRBJ1-1; D uncertain. CDR3 length equals 11 residues. The V end was cut by 8 bases, the J end by 1 base, with 5 bases between. Germline assignment: CDR1 MRHNA and CDR2 SNTAGT. CDR3 loop: CASRGNTEAFF. In DNA form, the CDR3 reads TGTGCCAGCCGCGGGAACACTGAAGCTTTCTTT.

V is TRBV28 and J is TRBJ1-5; 10 positions match TRBD1. The CDR3 covers 16 residues. Germline-derived CDR1 and CDR2 are MDHEN and SYDVKM. The junction had 4 bases not matched to a gene; V was cut back by 5 bases and J by 0 bases. CDR3 sequence reads: CASSTGQGHSNQPQHF. The CDR3 coding sequence is TGTGCCAGCAGTACGGGACAGGGGCATAGCAATCAGCCCCAGCATTTT.

With respect to this clone: Other DNA sequences in the sample encode the same CDR3. The rearrangement links TRBV28 to TRBJ1-2, with D uncertain. CDR1 is MDHEN and CDR2 is SYDVKM in the germline V gene. Trimming took 4 bases from V and 8 from J, leaving 8 bases between them. The CDR3 covers 11 residues. CDR3 region: CASSSPGGYTF. The CDR3 DNA sequence: TGTGCCAGCAGTTCGCCGGGGGGCTACACCTTC.